A selection of T cell receptor beta chains follows, all from one sample in a study of Ad26.COV2.S vaccination and SARS-CoV-2 variants. Produced via immunoSEQ multiplex PCR; TCRdb's table is partial and in-frame only. The repertoire includes under 150,000 clones, roughly 90% of them detected once, and more than 4.5% sits in the top ten. The sample consisted of peripheral blood, taken after recovery from COVID-19. Receptors were obtained from a human donor who had recovered from COVID-19. Each CDR3 is given with its conserved first and last residue. Size tells how often a clone was seen (once, few, many) or the class of an expanded clone, and some rows leave it out.

J: TRBJ2-7
V: TRBV5-4
size: NA
CDR3: CASSLVGREQYF

J: TRBJ1-3
V: TRBV7-8
size: NA
CDR3: CASSLSPGDTIYF

J: TRBJ2-7
V: TRBV7-2
size: NA
CDR3: CASSLVDRGYEQYF

J: TRBJ2-3
V: TRBV18
size: NA
CDR3: CASSPPGTASTDTQYF

J: TRBJ2-7
V: TRBV5-6
size: NA
CDR3: CASSWNGVVSYEQYF

J: TRBJ1-4
V: TRBV5-1
size: NA
CDR3: CASSLRDSGVPNEKLFF

J: TRBJ1-1
V: TRBV12-5
size: few
CDR3: CASGLVAGAGAFF

J: TRBJ2-3
V: TRBV18
size: NA
CDR3: CASSYAGAFTDTQYF

J: TRBJ1-1
V: TRBV6-5
size: NA
CDR3: CASSYLQGNTEAFF

J: TRBJ1-5
V: TRBV2
size: NA
CDR3: CASGLQGLRNQPQHF

J: TRBJ1-2
V: TRBV7-8
size: NA
CDR3: CASSPTANLYYGYTF

J: TRBJ1-1
V: TRBV25-1
size: NA
CDR3: CASSDKGTEAFF

J: TRBJ2-3
V: TRBV4-3
size: NA
CDR3: CASSQGLSDTQYF

J: TRBJ1-3
V: TRBV4-3
size: NA
CDR3: CASSQDQDSGNTIYF

J: TRBJ2-2
V: TRBV7-6
size: NA
CDR3: CASSLAGQFNTGELFF